The 26 T cell receptor beta chains below were found in one sample sequenced in a study of fetal regulatory T cell absence and autoimmunity. The repertoire was sequenced with immunoSEQ multiplex PCR; TCRdb's copy has only in-frame clones and lacks some. The data show about 50,000 clones, around 83% seen once. Sequencing was done on a sample of cord blood. The receptors derive from a newborn boy with IPEX syndrome.

This chain uses TRBV11-3 with TRBJ2-1; TRBD2 might be the D (6 bases). With 5 bases removed from V and 0 bases from J, the gap between germline ends came to 23 bases. The CDR3 loop spans 19 amino acids. Germline CDR1 reads SGHNT; CDR2 reads YENEEA. The CDR3 protein is CASSPFWRGPSPSYNEQFF. The CDR3 region has the DNA TGTGCCAGCAGCCCCTTTTGGCGGGGCCCTTCACCCTCCTACAATGAGCAGTTCTTC.

This chain joins TRBV30 and TRBJ2-7; weak D call: TRBD1 (6 bases). Looked up from germline, CDR1 is GTSNPN and CDR2 is SVGIG (reference sequence). Trimming took 8 bases from V and 4 from J, leaving 15 bases between them. This CDR3 is built from 12 residues. CDR3 amino acids: CARTVRRYEQYF. The CDR3 coding sequence is TGTGCCAGGACAGTGCGCCGTTACGAGCAGTACTTC.

The rearrangement links TRBV19 to TRBJ1-5; 11 bases agree with TRBD1. V shed 7 bases, J shed 7 bases, and the junction held 9 bases outside the gene matches. CDR3 length equals 15 residues. From germline, CDR1 is LNHDA and CDR2 SQIVND (reference sequence). The CDR3 nucleotides read TGTGCCAGTATTAGGACAGGGGGCGCGGGGCAGCCCCAGCATTTT. This encodes CASIRTGGAGQPQHF.

The J gene is TRBJ2-2, the V gene TRBV9; D call uncertain. Trimming shortened V by 1 base and J by 2 bases, and 0 bases separated the two germline ends. Germline-derived CDR1 and CDR2 are SGDLS and YYNGEE. CDR3 length equals 12 residues. The CDR3 sequence: CASSVNTGELFF. The CDR3 region has the DNA TGTGCCAGCAGCGTAAACACCGGGGAGCTGTTTTTT.

The rearrangement links TRBV7-2 to TRBJ1-2; 7 bases are shared with TRBD1. Looked up from germline, CDR1 is SGHTA and CDR2 is FQGNSA. This CDR3 contains 13 residues. V was pared by 5 bases and J by 7 bases, with 7 bases of the junction left unmatched. The CDR3: CASSLWTGGGYTF. DNA of the CDR3: TGTGCCAGCAGCCTCTGGACAGGAGGTGGCTACACCTTC. Supplemented by reference TRBV7-2 and TRBJ1-2, the full variable domain reads GAGVSQSPSNKVTEKGKDVELRCDPISGHTALYWYRQSLGQGLEFLIYFQGNSAPDKSGLPSDRFSAERTGGSVSTLTIQRTQQEDSAVYLCASSLWTGGGYTFGSGTRLTVV.

The chain has TRBV7-2 and TRBJ1-4; the D is unclear. Germline loops: CDR1 SGHTA, CDR2 FQGNSA. V shed 1 base and J shed 7 bases, with 7 bases lying between them. There are 13 residues in the CDR3. The DNA for the CDR3 is TGTGCCAGCAGCTTAGGTGCAGGTGAAAAACTGTTTTTT. It is translated as CASSLGAGEKLFF. Based on the CDR3 plus reference TRBV7-2 and TRBJ1-4, the full variable domain is GAGVSQSPSNKVTEKGKDVELRCDPISGHTALYWYRQSLGQGLEFLIYFQGNSAPDKSGLPSDRFSAERTGGSVSTLTIQRTQQEDSAVYLCASSLGAGEKLFFGSGTQLSVL.

Comments on this clone: Other DNA sequences from this sample encode an identical CDR3 as well. The chain recombines TRBV5-1 with TRBJ2-5; D gene unclear. Deletions cut 2 bases from V and 1 base from J, with 9 bases between. This CDR3 contains 14 residues. CDR1 and CDR2 from the germline V gene are SGHRS and YFSETQ. Here the CDR3 DNA reads TGCGCCAGCAGCTTCATCCTGGGCCAAGAGACCCAGTACTTC. It codes for CASSFILGQETQYF.

The chain carries TRBV4-1 and TRBJ2-7, with 7 positions matching TRBD1. Trimming took 3 bases from V and 0 from J; bases not matched to a gene: 5. Germline-derived CDR1 and CDR2 are MGHRA and YSYEKL. The CDR3 contains 15 residues. CDR3 in amino acids: CASSQGTGVSYEQYF. CDR3 coding DNA: TGCGCCAGCAGCCAGGGAACAGGGGTCTCCTACGAGCAGTACTTC.

The CDR3 nucleotides are TGTGCCAGCAGCTTCCGGGGTAGGCCCACAGATACGCAGTATTTT. Protein product: CASSFRGRPTDTQYF. The genes are TRBV7-9 and TRBJ2-3, with D possibly being TRBD2 (5 bases). Trimming left V 3 bases short and J 2 bases short, with 12 bases between. The CDR3 length is 15 residues. Germline CDR1 and CDR2: SEHNR and FQNEAQ (reference sequence).

Only a few counts were recorded for this clone. The rearrangement joins TRBV5-4 to TRBJ2-7, with TRBD1 matching over 7 bases. Trimming at V came to 4 bases and at J to 0 bases, leaving 4 bases not matched to a gene. This CDR3 region has 14 residues. Looked up from germline, CDR1 is SGHNT and CDR2 is YYREEE (reference sequence). The CDR3 bases are TGTGCCAGCAGCGGATGGGACAGCTCCTACGAGCAGTACTTC. Translation gives CASSGWDSSYEQYF.

The chain carries TRBV29-1 and TRBJ1-4; no firm D call. V was clipped by 5 bases and J by 0 bases, with 7 bases between them. Looked up from germline, CDR1 is SQVTM and CDR2 is ANQGSEA. This CDR3 has 13 amino acids. CDR3 region: CSVQRSTNEKLFF. The CDR3 coding sequence is TGCAGCGTTCAACGGTCAACTAATGAAAAACTGTTTTTT.

The rearrangement links TRBV6-5 to TRBJ1-2, with a weak D call TRBD1 (6 bases). CDR3 size: 14 residues. CDR1 and CDR2 (germline): MNHEY, SVGAGI. Deletions cut 5 bases from V and 4 bases from J, with 14 bases between. CDR3 amino acids: CASSDPGQVYGYTF. In DNA form, the CDR3 reads TGTGCCAGCAGTGATCCGGGACAAGTCTATGGCTACACCTTC.

This chain connects TRBV6-1 to TRBJ2-2, with D possibly matching TRBD1 (6 bases). CDR1 and CDR2 from the germline V gene are MNHNS and SASEGT. This CDR3 has 15 amino acids. V was shortened by 6 bases and J by 3 bases, with 14 bases between the two germline ends. Here the CDR3 reads CASSERYRDTGELFF. DNA of the CDR3: TGTGCCAGCAGCGAAAGGTACAGGGACACCGGGGAGCTGTTTTTT.

The genes are TRBV7-2 and TRBJ2-7; TRBD2 matches at 14 bases. The CDR3 has 16 residues. CDR1 SGHTA and CDR2 FQGNSA come from the germline V gene. Trimming took 5 bases from V and 4 from J; bases not matched to a gene: 7. CDR3 nucleotides: TGTGCCAGCAGCCTAAGGGGACTAGCGGGAGAATACGAGCAGTACTTC. Protein product: CASSLRGLAGEYEQYF. Together with reference TRBV7-2 and TRBJ2-7, the CDR3 gives the full variable domain: GAGVSQSPSNKVTEKGKDVELRCDPISGHTALYWYRQSLGQGLEFLIYFQGNSAPDKSGLPSDRFSAERTGGSVSTLTIQRTQQEDSAVYLCASSLRGLAGEYEQYFGPGTRLTVT.

The chain links TRBV4-1 to TRBJ2-2; 9 bases line up with TRBD1. Germline trimming cut 4 bases from V and 5 bases from J; bases unmatched to any gene: 17. CDR1 and CDR2 from the germline V gene are MGHRA and YSYEKL. The CDR3 totals 19 residues. The chain's CDR3 is CASSREGSRDRGWTGELFF. For the CDR3, the DNA is TGCGCCAGCAGCCGAGAGGGTTCGCGCGACAGGGGGTGGACCGGGGAGCTGTTTTTT.

The chain has TRBV7-2 and TRBJ2-1, with D unclear. Per the germline V gene, CDR1 is SGHTA and CDR2 is FQGNSA. V lost 4 bases and J 3 bases, leaving 13 bases between the germline ends. The CDR3 covers 15 residues. CDR3 sequence (DNA): TGTGCCAGCAGCTCCACCGGGTACGTCTACAATGAGCAGTTCTTC. Protein product: CASSSTGYVYNEQFF.

This clone was detected only a few times. The rearrangement joins TRBV18 to TRBJ2-1; 7 bases agree with TRBD2. This CDR3 is 14 amino acids long. With V trimmed by 4 bases and J by 5 bases, 5 bases remained unmatched. Per germline, CDR1 KGHSH and CDR2 LQKENI. The CDR3 reads CASSLSGLDNEQFF. The CDR3 DNA reads as TGTGCCAGCTCACTTAGCGGGCTCGACAATGAGCAGTTCTTC. Looking up the rest from reference TRBV18 and TRBJ2-1 gives the full variable domain: NAGVMQNPRHLVRRRGQEARLRCSPMKGHSHVYWYRQLPEEGLKFMVYLQKENIIDESGMPKERFSAEFPKEGPSILRIQQVVRGDSAAYFCASSLSGLDNEQFFGPGTRLTVL.

CDR3 sequence reads: CASFIAGGPSETQYF. The DNA of the CDR3 is TGTGCCAGCTTCATAGCGGGGGGGCCGTCAGAGACCCAGTACTTC. J is TRBJ2-5 and V is TRBV5-4, with 11 bases fitting TRBD2. Trimming took 7 bases from V and 4 from J; bases not matched to a gene: 9. The CDR3 loop spans 15 amino acids. Germline V CDR1 and CDR2: SGHNT, YYREEE (reference sequence).

The chain couples TRBV4-1 to TRBJ2-1; the match to TRBD1 covers 10 bases. J was trimmed by 4 bases and V by 0 bases; bases with no gene match: 9. The CDR3 is 18 residues long. Germline V gives CDR1 MGHRA, CDR2 YSYEKL. CDR3 region: CASSQEEYPGQGYNEQFF. CDR3 bases: TGCGCCAGCAGCCAAGAAGAGTATCCGGGACAGGGGTACAATGAGCAGTTCTTC.

On this clone itself: At one boundary the junction diverges from the germline segment, which might be a read error. V gene TRBV7-7 combines with J gene TRBJ2-5, with 10 bases matching TRBD2. The germline V gene encodes CDR1 SSHAT and CDR2 FNYEAQ (reference sequence). CDR3 length: 15 residues. The CDR3 bases are TGTGCTAGCAGCTTAGAAGGGACTAGCGTGGAGACCCAGTACTTC. Protein: CASSLEGTSVETQYF.

CDR3 region: CASSQDRNGEKLFF. The CDR3, as DNA: TGCGCCAGCAGCCAGGACAGAAACGGGGAAAAACTGTTTTTT. The chain joins TRBV4-1 to TRBJ1-4; the D gene is possibly TRBD1 (6 bases). V gave up 3 bases and J gave up 8 bases, with 13 bases separating them. Per the germline V gene, CDR1 is MGHRA and CDR2 is YSYEKL. The CDR3 consists of 14 residues.

V usage is TRBV18 and J usage is TRBJ2-6, with 7 bases fitting TRBD1. In germline, CDR1 is KGHSH, CDR2 LQKENI. J was trimmed by 9 bases and V by 4 bases; bases with no gene match: 9. CDR3 length: 15 residues. The CDR3 coding sequence is TGTGCCAGCTCACGGGGACAGCCTGAGGTCAACGTCCTGACTTTC. Its translation: CASSRGQPEVNVLTF. Supplemented by reference TRBV18 and TRBJ2-6, the full variable domain reads NAGVMQNPRHLVRRRGQEARLRCSPMKGHSHVYWYRQLPEEGLKFMVYLQKENIIDESGMPKERFSAEFPKEGPSILRIQQVVRGDSAAYFCASSRGQPEVNVLTFGAGSRLTVL.

In DNA form, the CDR3 reads TGTGCCAGCAGGGTCACAGATACGCAGTATTTT. The encoded protein is CASRVTDTQYF. V and J are TRBV6-1 and TRBJ2-3; D is uncertain. Germline CDR1 and CDR2: MNHNS and SASEGT. The CDR3 extends over 11 amino acids. Trimming pared 6 bases from V and 2 bases from J, leaving 3 bases between.

This chain links TRBV18 with TRBJ2-3; unclear D gene. The CDR3 totals 13 residues. V lost 1 base and J 1 base, leaving 3 bases between the germline ends. Germline V gives CDR1 KGHSH, CDR2 LQKENI. This CDR3 is CASSPRGTDTQYF. In nucleotides, the CDR3 is TGTGCCAGCTCACCACGAGGCACAGATACGCAGTATTTT.

The chain recombines TRBV7-9 with TRBJ1-1, with D unresolved. V dropped 1 base and J dropped 8 bases, with 8 bases sitting between them. The CDR3 runs to 12 residues. Germline V gene data show CDR1 as SEHNR and CDR2 as FQNEAQ (reference sequence). The CDR3 protein is CASSLVAREAFF. The CDR3 nucleotides read TGTGCCAGCAGCTTAGTGGCGAGAGAAGCTTTCTTT.

In nucleotides, the CDR3 is TGTGCCAGCAGCCTGTGGGCGGGGGGACAGGGGAGGGGCGAGCAGTACTTC. This translates into CASSLWAGGQGRGEQYF. The rearrangement uses TRBV4-2 and TRBJ2-7, with TRBD1 matching over 10 bases. V lost 4 bases and J lost 6; bases outside the gene matches: 15. Germline V CDR1 and CDR2: LGHNA, YNFKEQ. The CDR3 length is 17 residues.